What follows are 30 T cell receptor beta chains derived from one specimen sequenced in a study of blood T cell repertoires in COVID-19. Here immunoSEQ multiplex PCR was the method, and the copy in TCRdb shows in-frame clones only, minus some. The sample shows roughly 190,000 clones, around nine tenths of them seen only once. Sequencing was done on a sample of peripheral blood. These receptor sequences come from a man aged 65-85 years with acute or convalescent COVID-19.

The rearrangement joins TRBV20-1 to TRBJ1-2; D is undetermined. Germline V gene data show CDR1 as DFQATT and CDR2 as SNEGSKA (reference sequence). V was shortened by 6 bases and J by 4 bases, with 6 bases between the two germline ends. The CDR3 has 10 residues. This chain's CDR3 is CSAEGYGYTF. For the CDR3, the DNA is TGCAGTGCCGAGGGCTATGGCTACACCTTC.

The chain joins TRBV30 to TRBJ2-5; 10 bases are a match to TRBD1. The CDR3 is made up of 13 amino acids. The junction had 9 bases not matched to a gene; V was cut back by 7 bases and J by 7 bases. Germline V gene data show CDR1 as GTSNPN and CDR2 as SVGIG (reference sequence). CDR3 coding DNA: TGTGCCTACCTGGGACAGGGGAGGGGGACCCAGTACTTC. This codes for CAYLGQGRGTQYF.

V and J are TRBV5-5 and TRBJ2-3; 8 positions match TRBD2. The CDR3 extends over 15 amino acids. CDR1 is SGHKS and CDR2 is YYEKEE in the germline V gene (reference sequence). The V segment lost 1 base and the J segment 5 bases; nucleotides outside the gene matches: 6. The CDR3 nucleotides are TGTGCCAGCAGCTTGCCGCGGGGGGCTGGAGATACGCAGTATTTT. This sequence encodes CASSLPRGAGDTQYF.

CDR3 in DNA: TGCAGCGTTGAAGCTAGCGGGAGGGCCGACACCGGGGAGCTGTTTTTT. It translates to CSVEASGRADTGELFF. The gene calls are TRBV29-1 and TRBJ2-2, with TRBD2 matching 12 bases. In germline, CDR1 is SQVTM, CDR2 ANQGSEA. V was clipped by 1 base and J by 3 bases; unmatched bases: 3. There are 16 residues in the CDR3.

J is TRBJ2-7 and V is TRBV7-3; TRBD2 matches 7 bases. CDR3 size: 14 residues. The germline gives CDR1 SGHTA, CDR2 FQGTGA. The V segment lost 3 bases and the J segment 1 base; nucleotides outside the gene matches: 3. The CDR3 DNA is TGTGCCAGCAGCTTGGGAGGGGTTTCCTACGAGCAGTACTTC. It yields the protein CASSLGGVSYEQYF.

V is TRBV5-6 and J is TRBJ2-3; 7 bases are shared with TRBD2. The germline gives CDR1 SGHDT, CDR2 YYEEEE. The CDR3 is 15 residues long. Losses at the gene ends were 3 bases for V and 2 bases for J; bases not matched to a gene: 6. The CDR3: CASSSLAVATDTQYF. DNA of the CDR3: TGTGCCAGCAGCTCTCTAGCGGTGGCCACAGATACGCAGTATTTT.

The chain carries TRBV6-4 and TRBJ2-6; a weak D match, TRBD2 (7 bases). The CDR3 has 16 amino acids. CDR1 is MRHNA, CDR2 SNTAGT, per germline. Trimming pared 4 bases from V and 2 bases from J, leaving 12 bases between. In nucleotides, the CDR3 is TGTGCCAGCAGTGTCGTAGGGGGGGCTGGGGCCAACGTCCTGACTTTC. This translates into CASSVVGGAGANVLTF.

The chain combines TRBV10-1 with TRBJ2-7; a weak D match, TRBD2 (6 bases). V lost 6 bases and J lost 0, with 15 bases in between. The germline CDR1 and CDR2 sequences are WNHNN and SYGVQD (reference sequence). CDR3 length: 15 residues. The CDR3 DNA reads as TGCGCCAGCAGCCCTGGGACTGAGATCTCCTACGAGCAGTACTTC. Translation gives CASSPGTEISYEQYF.

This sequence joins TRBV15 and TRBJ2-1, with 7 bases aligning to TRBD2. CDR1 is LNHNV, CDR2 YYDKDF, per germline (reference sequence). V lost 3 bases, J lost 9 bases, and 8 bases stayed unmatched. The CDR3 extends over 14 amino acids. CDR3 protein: CATSRGGRVSEQFF. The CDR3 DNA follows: TGTGCCACCAGCAGGGGCGGGAGAGTGAGTGAGCAGTTCTTC.

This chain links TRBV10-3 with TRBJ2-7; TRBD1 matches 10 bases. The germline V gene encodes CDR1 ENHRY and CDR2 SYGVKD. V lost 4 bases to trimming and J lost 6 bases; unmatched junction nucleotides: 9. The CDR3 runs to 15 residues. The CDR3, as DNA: TGTGCCATCAGTGGTGGGACAGGGGACGTCCTCGAGCAGTACTTC. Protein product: CAISGGTGDVLEQYF.

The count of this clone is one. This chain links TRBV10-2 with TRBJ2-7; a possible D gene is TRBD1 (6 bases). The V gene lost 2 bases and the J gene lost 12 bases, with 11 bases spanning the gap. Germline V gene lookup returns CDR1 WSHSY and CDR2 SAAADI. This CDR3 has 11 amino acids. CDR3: CASSEGGQRYF. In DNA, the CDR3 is TGCGCCAGCAGTGAGGGGGGCCAGAGGTACTTC.

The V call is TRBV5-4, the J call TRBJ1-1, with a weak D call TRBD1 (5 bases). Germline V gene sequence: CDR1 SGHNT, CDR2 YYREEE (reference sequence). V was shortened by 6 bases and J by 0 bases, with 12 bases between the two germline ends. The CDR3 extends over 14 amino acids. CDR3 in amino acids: CASTWGGMNTEAFF. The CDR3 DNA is TGTGCCAGCACCTGGGGGGGAATGAACACTGAAGCTTTCTTT.

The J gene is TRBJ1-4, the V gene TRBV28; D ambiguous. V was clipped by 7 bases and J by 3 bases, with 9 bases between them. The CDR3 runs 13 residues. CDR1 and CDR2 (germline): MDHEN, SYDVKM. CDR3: CASTGEANEKLFF. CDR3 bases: TGTGCCAGCACCGGGGAGGCTAATGAAAAACTGTTTTTT.

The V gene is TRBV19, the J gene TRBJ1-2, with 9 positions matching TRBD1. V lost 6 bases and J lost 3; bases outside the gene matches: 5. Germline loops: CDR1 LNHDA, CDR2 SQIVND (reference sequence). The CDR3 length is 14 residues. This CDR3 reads CASRKTGGDYGYTF. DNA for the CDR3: TGTGCCAGTAGAAAAACAGGGGGCGACTATGGCTACACCTTC.

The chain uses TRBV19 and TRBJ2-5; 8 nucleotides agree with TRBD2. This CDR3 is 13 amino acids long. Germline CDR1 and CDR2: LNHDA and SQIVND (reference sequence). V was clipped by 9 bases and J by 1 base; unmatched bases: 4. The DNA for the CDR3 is TGTGCCAGCGGGAGGGCCTTCCAAGAGACCCAGTACTTC. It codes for CASGRAFQETQYF. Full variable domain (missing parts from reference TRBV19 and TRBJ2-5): DGGITQSPKYLFRKEGQNVTLSCEQNLNHDAMYWYRQDPGQGLRLIYYSQIVNDFQKGDIAEGYSVSREKKESFPLTVTSAQKNPTAFYLCASGRAFQETQYFGPGTRLLVL.

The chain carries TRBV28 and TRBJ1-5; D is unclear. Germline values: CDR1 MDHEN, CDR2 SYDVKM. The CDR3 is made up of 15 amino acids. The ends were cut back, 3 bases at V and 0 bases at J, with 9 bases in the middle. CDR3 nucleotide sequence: TGTGCCAGCAGTTTGTATACAAATAGCAATCAGCCCCAGCATTTT. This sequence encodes CASSLYTNSNQPQHF.

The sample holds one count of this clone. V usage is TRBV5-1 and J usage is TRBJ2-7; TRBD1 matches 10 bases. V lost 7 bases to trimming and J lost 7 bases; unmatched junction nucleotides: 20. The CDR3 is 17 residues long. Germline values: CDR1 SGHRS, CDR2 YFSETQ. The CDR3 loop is CASRRSTLTGGAGEQYF. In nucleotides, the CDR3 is TGCGCCAGCCGCCGTTCCACTTTGACAGGGGGCGCGGGGGAGCAGTACTTC. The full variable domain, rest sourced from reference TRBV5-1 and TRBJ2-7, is KAGVTQTPRYLIKTRGQQVTLSCSPISGHRSVSWYQQTPGQGLQFLFEYFSETQRNKGNFPGRFSGRQFSNSRSEMNVSTLELGDSALYLCASRRSTLTGGAGEQYFGPGTRLTVT.

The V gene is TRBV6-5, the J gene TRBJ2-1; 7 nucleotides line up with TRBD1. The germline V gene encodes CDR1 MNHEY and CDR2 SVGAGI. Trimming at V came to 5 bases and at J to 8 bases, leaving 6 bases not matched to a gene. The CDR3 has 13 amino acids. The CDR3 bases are TGTGCCAGCAGTCGACAGGGAAGCCATGAGCAGTTCTTC. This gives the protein CASSRQGSHEQFF.

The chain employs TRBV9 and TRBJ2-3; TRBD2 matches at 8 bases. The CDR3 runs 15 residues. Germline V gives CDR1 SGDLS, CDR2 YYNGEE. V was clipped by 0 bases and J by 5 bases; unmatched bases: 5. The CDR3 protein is CASSVAGGAGDTQYF. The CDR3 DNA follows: TGTGCCAGCAGCGTAGCCGGGGGGGCCGGAGATACGCAGTATTTT.

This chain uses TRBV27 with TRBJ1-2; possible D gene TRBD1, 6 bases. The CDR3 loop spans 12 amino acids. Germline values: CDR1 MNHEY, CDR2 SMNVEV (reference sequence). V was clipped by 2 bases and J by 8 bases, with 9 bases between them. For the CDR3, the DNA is TGTGCCAGCAGTTTAAGGGGGGGAGGCTACACCTTC. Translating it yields CASSLRGGGYTF.

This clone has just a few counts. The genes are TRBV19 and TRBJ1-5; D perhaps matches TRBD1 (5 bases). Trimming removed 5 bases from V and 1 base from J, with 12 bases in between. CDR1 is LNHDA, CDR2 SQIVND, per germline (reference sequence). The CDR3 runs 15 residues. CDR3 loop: CASSPRGVSNQPQHF. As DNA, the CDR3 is TGTGCCAGTAGTCCGCGGGGGGTCAGCAATCAGCCCCAGCATTTT.

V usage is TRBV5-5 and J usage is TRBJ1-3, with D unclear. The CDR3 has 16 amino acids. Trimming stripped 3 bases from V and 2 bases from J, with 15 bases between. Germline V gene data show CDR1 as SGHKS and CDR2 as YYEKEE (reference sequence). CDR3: CASSSGLPQPGNTIYF. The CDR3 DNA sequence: TGTGCCAGCAGCTCTGGACTCCCCCAACCTGGAAACACCATATATTTT.

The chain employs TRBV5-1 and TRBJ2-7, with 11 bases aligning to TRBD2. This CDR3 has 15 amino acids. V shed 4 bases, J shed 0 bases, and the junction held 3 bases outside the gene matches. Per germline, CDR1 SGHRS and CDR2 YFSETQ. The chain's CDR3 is CASSMGLAVSYEQYF. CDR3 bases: TGCGCCAGCAGCATGGGACTAGCGGTCTCCTACGAGCAGTACTTC.

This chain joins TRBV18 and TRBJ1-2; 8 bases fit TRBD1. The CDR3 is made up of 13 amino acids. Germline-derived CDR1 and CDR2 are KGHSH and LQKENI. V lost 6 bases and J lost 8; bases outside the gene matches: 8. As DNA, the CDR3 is TGTGCCAGCTCTGAGGACAGGGAGGACGGCTACACCTTC. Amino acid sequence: CASSEDREDGYTF.

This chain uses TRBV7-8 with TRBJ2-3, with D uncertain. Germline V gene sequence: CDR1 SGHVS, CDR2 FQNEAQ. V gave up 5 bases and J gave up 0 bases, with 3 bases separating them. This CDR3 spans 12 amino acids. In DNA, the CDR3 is TGTGCCAGCAGCCCGAGCACAGATACGCAGTATTTT. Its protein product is CASSPSTDTQYF.

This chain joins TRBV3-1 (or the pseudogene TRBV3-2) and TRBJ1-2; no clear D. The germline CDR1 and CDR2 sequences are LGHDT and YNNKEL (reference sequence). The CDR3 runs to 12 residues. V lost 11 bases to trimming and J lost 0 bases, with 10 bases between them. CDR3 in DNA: TGTGCCGCATGGTCAGCTAACTATGGCTACACCTTC. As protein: CAAWSANYGYTF.

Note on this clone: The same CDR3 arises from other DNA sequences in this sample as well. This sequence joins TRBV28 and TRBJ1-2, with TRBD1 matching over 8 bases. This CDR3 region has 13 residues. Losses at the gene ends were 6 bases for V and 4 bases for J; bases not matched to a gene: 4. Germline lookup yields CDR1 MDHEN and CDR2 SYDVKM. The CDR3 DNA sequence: TGTGCCAGCAGGGTGGACAGGGTCTATGGCTACACCTTC. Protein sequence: CASRVDRVYGYTF.

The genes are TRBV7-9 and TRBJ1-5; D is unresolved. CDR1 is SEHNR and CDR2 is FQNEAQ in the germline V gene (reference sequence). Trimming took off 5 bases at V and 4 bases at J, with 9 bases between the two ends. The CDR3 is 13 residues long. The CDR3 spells CASSAGINQPQHF. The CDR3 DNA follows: TGTGCCAGCAGCGCGGGGATAAATCAGCCCCAGCATTTT.

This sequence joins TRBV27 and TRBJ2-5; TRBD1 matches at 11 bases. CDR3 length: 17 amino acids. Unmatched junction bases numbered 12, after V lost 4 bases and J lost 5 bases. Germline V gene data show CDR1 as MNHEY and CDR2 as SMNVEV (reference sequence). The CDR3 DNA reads TGTGCCAGCAGTTCGGACAGGGGGCGGCGGGAGGGGGAGACCCAGTACTTC. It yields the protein CASSSDRGRREGETQYF.

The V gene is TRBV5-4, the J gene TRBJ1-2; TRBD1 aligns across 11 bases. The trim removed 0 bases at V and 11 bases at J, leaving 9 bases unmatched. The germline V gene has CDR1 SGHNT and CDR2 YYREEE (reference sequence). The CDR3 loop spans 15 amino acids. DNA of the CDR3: TGTGCCAGCAGCTTGGACAGGGGACAGGGGGTCGGGTACACCTTC. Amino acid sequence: CASSLDRGQGVGYTF.